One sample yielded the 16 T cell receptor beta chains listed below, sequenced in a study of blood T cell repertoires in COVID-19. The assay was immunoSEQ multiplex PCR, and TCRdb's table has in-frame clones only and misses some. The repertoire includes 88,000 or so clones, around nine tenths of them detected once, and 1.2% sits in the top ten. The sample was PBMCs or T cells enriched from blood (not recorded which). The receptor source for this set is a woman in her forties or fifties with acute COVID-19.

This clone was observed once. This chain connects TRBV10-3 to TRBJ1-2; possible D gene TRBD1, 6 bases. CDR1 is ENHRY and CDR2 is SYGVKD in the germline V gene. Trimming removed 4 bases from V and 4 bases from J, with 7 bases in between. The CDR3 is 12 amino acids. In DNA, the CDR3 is TGTGCCATCAGTGGGGACATCTATGGCTACACCTTC. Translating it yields CAISGDIYGYTF.

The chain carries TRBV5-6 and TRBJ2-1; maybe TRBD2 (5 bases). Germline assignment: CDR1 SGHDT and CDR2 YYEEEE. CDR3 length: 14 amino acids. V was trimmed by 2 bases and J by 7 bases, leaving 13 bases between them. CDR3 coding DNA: TGTGCCAGCAGCTTACGTGGGAGATCGAATGAGCAGTTCTTC. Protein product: CASSLRGRSNEQFF.

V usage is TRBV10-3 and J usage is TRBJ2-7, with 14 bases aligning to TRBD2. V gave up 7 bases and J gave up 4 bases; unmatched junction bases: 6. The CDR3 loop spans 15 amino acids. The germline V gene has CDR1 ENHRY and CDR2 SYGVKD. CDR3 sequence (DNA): TGTGCCATCACCCCCGGGACTAGCGGGAGATACGAGCAGTACTTC. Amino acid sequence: CAITPGTSGRYEQYF.

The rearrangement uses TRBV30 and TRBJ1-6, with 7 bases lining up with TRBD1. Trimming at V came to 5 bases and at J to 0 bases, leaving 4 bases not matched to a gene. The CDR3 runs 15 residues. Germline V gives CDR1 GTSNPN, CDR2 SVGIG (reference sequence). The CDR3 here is CAWPDRISYNSPLHF. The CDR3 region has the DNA TGTGCCTGGCCGGACAGGATCTCCTATAATTCACCCCTCCACTTT.

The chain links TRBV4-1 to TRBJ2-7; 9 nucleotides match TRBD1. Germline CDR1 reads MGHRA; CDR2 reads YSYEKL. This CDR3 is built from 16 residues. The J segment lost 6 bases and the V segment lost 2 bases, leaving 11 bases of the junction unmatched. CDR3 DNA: TGCGCCAGCAGCCAACTAAGGGGGGACAGGGTAAGCGAGCAGTACTTC. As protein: CASSQLRGDRVSEQYF.

CDR3 sequence: CASSLATGGNTIYF. The CDR3 bases are TGTGCCAGCAGCTTGGCCACAGGCGGAAACACCATATATTTT. The chain joins TRBV5-6 to TRBJ1-3; D might be TRBD1 (5 bases). V shed 0 bases and J shed 4 bases, with 8 bases lying between them. Germline V gives CDR1 SGHDT, CDR2 YYEEEE. CDR3 length: 14 amino acids.

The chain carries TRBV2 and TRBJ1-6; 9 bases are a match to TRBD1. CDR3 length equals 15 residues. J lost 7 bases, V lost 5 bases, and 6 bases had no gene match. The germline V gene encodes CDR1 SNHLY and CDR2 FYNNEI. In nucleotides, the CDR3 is TGTGCCAGCAGTCCGTCGACAGGGGGAAATTCACCCCTCCACTTT. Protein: CASSPSTGGNSPLHF. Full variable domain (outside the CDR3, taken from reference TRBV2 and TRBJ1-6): EPEVTQTPSHQVTQMGQEVILRCVPISNHLYFYWYRQILGQKVEFLVSFYNNEISEKSEIFDDQFSVERPDGSNFTLKIRSTKLEDSAMYFCASSPSTGGNSPLHFGNGTRLTVT.

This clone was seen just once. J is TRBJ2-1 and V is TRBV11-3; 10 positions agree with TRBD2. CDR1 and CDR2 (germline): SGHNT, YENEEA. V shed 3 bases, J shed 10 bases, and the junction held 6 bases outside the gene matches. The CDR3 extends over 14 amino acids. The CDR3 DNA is TGTGCCAGCAGCTTCGTAGCGGGAGGCGGAGAGCAGTTCTTC. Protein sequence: CASSFVAGGGEQFF.

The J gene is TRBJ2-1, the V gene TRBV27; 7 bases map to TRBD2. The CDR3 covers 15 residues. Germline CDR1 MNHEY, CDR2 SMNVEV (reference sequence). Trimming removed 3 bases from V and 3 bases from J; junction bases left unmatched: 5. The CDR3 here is CASSFSRDYYNEQFF. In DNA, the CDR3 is TGTGCCAGCAGTTTCTCCCGGGACTACTACAATGAGCAGTTCTTC.

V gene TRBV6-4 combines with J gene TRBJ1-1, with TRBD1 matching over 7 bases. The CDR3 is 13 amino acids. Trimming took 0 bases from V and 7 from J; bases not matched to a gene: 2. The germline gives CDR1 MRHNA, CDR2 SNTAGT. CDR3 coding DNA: TGTGCCAGCAGTGACTCGACAGGGAGTGAAGCTTTCTTT. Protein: CASSDSTGSEAFF.

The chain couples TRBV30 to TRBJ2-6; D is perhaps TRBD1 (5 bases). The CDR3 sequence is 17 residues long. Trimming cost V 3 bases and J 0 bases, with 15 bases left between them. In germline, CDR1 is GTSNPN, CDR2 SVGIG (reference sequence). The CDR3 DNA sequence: TGTGCCTGGAGAAGGGGAAGGCTGAGCTCTGGGGCCAACGTCCTGACTTTC. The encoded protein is CAWRRGRLSSGANVLTF.

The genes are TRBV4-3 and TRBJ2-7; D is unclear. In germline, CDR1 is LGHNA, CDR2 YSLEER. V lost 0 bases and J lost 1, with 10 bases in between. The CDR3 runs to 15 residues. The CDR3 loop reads CASSQDSSLSYEQYF. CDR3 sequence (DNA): TGCGCCAGCAGCCAAGATTCTAGTCTGTCCTACGAGCAGTACTTC.

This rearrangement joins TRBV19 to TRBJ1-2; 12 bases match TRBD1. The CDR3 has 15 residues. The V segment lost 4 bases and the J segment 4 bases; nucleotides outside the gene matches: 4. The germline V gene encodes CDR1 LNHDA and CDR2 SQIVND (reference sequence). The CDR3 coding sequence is TGTGCCAGTAGTAAAGGGACAGGGGGCTTCTATGGCTACACCTTC. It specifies CASSKGTGGFYGYTF.

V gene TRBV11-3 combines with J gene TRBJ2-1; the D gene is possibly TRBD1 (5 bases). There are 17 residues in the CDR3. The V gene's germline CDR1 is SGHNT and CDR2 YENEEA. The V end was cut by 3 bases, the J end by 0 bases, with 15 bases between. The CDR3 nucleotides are TGTGCCAGCAGCTTTCATAAGGACACCTACTCCTACAATGAGCAGTTCTTC. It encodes CASSFHKDTYSYNEQFF.

The CDR3 loop is CASSGLAGGPTDTQYF. DNA of the CDR3: TGTGCCAGCAGCGGACTAGCGGGAGGTCCCACAGATACGCAGTATTTT. This sequence joins TRBV9 and TRBJ2-3; the match to TRBD2 covers 13 bases. V lost 3 bases, J lost 2 bases, and 3 bases stayed unmatched. The CDR3 is made up of 16 amino acids. CDR1 SGDLS and CDR2 YYNGEE come from the germline V gene.

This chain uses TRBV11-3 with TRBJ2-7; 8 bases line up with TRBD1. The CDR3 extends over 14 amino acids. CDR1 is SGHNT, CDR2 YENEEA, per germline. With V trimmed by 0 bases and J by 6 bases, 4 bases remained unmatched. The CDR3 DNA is TGTGCCAGCAGCTTAGACGGGACAGGTGGCGAGCAGTACTTC. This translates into CASSLDGTGGEQYF.